Each of the 20 T cell receptor beta chains below was sequenced from the same sample in a study of cytomegalovirus exposure and HLA in healthy donors (dated by TCRdb to between 2016 and 2019). Library generation was performed with the immunoSEQ multiplex PCR assay. TCRdb took over this immuneACCESS table, retaining in-frame rearrangements with V and J assigned. Such tables are incomplete; in checked studies, under half of the missing clones stem from an unresolved V gene, and the remainder is unexplained. The sample table contains under 140,000 clones; only one count was recorded for roughly 88% of them. More than 1.4% of the sample is in the top ten clones. Sequenced: PBMCs. All receptors derive from a woman aged 25 to 39 in good health and CMV-seropositive.

CDR3 in amino acids: CASSLARDRYYEQYF. The CDR3 DNA is TGTGCCAGCAGCTTAGCCCGGGACAGATACTACGAGCAGTACTTC. The genes are TRBV13 and TRBJ2-7, with 7 bases fitting TRBD1. The CDR3 contains 15 residues. With V trimmed by 1 base and J by 3 bases, 6 bases remained unmatched. The germline V gene encodes CDR1 PRHDT and CDR2 FYEKMQ (reference sequence).

The chain employs TRBV11-2 and TRBJ2-2; 10 bases are shared with TRBD1. V lost 0 bases and J lost 3; bases outside the gene matches: 1. The CDR3 is made up of 16 amino acids. Per the germline V gene, CDR1 is SGHAT and CDR2 is FQNNGV. The CDR3 reads CASSLEGQGYTGELFF. The CDR3 DNA is TGTGCCAGCAGCTTAGAGGGACAGGGGTACACCGGGGAGCTGTTTTTT.

CDR3 coding DNA: TGTGCCACCAGCAGGGGACAGCAAGAGACCCAGTACTTC. Protein: CATSRGQQETQYF. The V and J genes are TRBV15 and TRBJ2-5; 7 positions agree with TRBD1. Unmatched junction bases numbered 0, after V lost 3 bases and J lost 2 bases. CDR1 is LNHNV and CDR2 is YYDKDF in the germline V gene (reference sequence). The CDR3 has 13 residues.

V is TRBV4-3 and J is TRBJ2-6; 10 bases are a match to TRBD2. The germline V gene encodes CDR1 LGHNA and CDR2 YSLEER. CDR3 length equals 19 residues. V was pared by 1 base and J by 1 base, with 7 bases of the junction left unmatched. The CDR3 sequence is CASSQVIAGGGSGANVLTF. The DNA of the CDR3 is TGCGCCAGCAGCCAAGTAATAGCGGGGGGAGGGTCTGGGGCCAACGTCCTGACTTTC.

This clone has a handful of counts. The chain is built from TRBV7-9 and TRBJ2-7, with a tentative D call TRBD2 (6 bases). This CDR3 region has 12 residues. CDR1 is SEHNR and CDR2 is FQNEAQ in the germline V gene (reference sequence). V was trimmed by 2 bases and J by 4 bases, leaving 6 bases between them. CDR3 bases: TGTGCCAGCAGCTTAAGCGGGTACGAGCAGTACTTC. It encodes CASSLSGYEQYF.

The chain employs TRBV5-5 and TRBJ2-7; D possibly corresponds to TRBD2 (7 bases). V lost 3 bases and J 4 bases, leaving 17 bases between the germline ends. This CDR3 region has 15 residues. The germline CDR1 and CDR2 sequences are SGHKS and YYEKEE (reference sequence). CDR3 sequence (DNA): TGTGCCAGCAGCTCCTACCCGGGGGGCGGTTACGAGCAGTACTTC. Protein product: CASSSYPGGGYEQYF.

The chain joins TRBV5-1 to TRBJ1-1; D is undetermined. Trimming took 4 bases from V and 5 from J, leaving 15 bases between them. This CDR3 is 14 amino acids long. The V gene's germline CDR1 is SGHRS and CDR2 YFSETQ. In nucleotides, the CDR3 is TGCGCCAGCAGCGAAGAAGGAGGGAGAACTGAAGCTTTCTTT. Protein product: CASSEEGGRTEAFF.

The rearrangement uses TRBV25-1 and TRBJ2-2; D gene uncertain. Trimming removed 4 bases at V and 0 bases at J, with 9 bases between. From germline, CDR1 is MGHDK and CDR2 SYGVNS. CDR3 size: 15 residues. CDR3: CASSGTRTNTGELFF. As DNA, the CDR3 is TGTGCCAGCAGTGGCACACGAACGAACACCGGGGAGCTGTTTTTT.

The chain recombines TRBV7-2 with TRBJ2-7; D uncertain. V lost 4 bases to trimming and J lost 5 bases, with 9 bases between them. Germline CDR1 SGHTA, CDR2 FQGNSA. The CDR3 sequence is 12 residues long. The CDR3 here is CASSSVSHEQYF. As DNA, the CDR3 is TGTGCCAGCAGCTCGGTAAGCCACGAGCAGTACTTC.

The chain uses TRBV19 and TRBJ2-7; a possible D gene is TRBD1 (6 bases). V lost 3 bases and J lost 1, with 13 bases in between. This CDR3 has 15 amino acids. CDR1 is LNHDA, CDR2 SQIVND, per germline (reference sequence). CDR3 in amino acids: CASSMSTGSSYEQYF. The CDR3 bases are TGTGCCAGTAGTATGAGTACAGGGAGTTCCTACGAGCAGTACTTC.

The V gene is TRBV2, the J gene TRBJ2-6; unclear D gene. The V end was cut by 4 bases, the J end by 0 bases, with 13 bases between. Germline CDR1 reads SNHLY; CDR2 reads FYNNEI. This CDR3 region has 17 residues. The CDR3 DNA sequence: TGTGCCAGCAGTGTCGTTCACATTCCCTCTGGGGCCAACGTCCTGACTTTC. Encoded protein: CASSVVHIPSGANVLTF.

This rearrangement joins TRBV5-1 to TRBJ1-3; 7 nucleotides line up with TRBD1. The length of the CDR3 is 16 residues. V lost 4 bases to trimming and J lost 0 bases; unmatched junction nucleotides: 7. Germline loops: CDR1 SGHRS, CDR2 YFSETQ. CDR3 region: CASSQDRPFSGNTIYF. The CDR3 bases are TGCGCCAGCAGCCAGGACAGGCCTTTCTCTGGAAACACCATATATTTT.

J is TRBJ2-2 and V is TRBV6-4; no firm D call. The CDR3 has 13 amino acids. V was trimmed by 8 bases and J by 1 base, leaving 8 bases between them. Germline CDR1 reads MRHNA; CDR2 reads SNTAGT. CDR3 loop: CASRHLNTGELFF. CDR3 sequence (DNA): TGTGCCAGCCGACACTTGAACACCGGGGAGCTGTTTTTT.

CDR3: CASSLKTGYPIFGYGYTF. CDR3 coding DNA: TGTGCCAGCAGCTTGAAAACAGGGTACCCGATTTTTGGCTATGGCTACACCTTC. The chain links TRBV7-8 to TRBJ1-2, with a possible D match to TRBD1 (6 bases). CDR1 and CDR2 from the germline V gene are SGHVS and FQNEAQ. The CDR3 sequence is 18 residues long. V shed 3 bases and J shed 4 bases, with 24 bases lying between them.

In its sample, this clone was seen a few times. The chain recombines TRBV4-3 with TRBJ1-4, with D uncertain. There are 15 residues in the CDR3. V was cut by 0 bases and J by 8 bases, with 13 bases left in between. The V gene's germline CDR1 is LGHNA and CDR2 YSLEER. CDR3 amino acids: CASSQESRLREKLFF. The CDR3 nucleotides are TGCGCCAGCAGCCAAGAGTCGCGCCTTCGGGAAAAACTGTTTTTT.

The V and J genes are TRBV9 and TRBJ1-1, with 8 bases lining up with TRBD1. Unmatched junction bases numbered 12, after V lost 7 bases and J lost 4 bases. Germline loops: CDR1 SGDLS, CDR2 YYNGEE. The CDR3 has 15 amino acids. The CDR3 DNA is TGTGCCAGCCGCCCCGGGACAGGCGATGGCACTGAAGCTTTCTTT. Its protein product is CASRPGTGDGTEAFF.

Written as DNA, the CDR3 is TGCGCCAGCAGCTTGGCGCTAGCGGGAGGGCATGCTGAGCAGTTCTTC. Protein sequence: CASSLALAGGHAEQFF. V and J are TRBV5-1 and TRBJ2-1; TRBD2 matches 12 bases. CDR3 size: 16 residues. Germline CDR1 reads SGHRS; CDR2 reads YFSETQ. The trim removed 0 bases at V and 9 bases at J, leaving 7 bases unmatched.

The chain is built from TRBV9 and TRBJ2-2; 8 positions agree with TRBD2. The length of the CDR3 is 14 residues. Germline-derived CDR1 and CDR2 are SGDLS and YYNGEE. The V and J ends lost 0 bases and 6 bases, in that order; junction bases with no gene match: 1. The CDR3 loop reads CASSVAGGSGELFF. The CDR3 DNA sequence: TGTGCCAGCAGCGTAGCGGGAGGGTCCGGGGAGCTGTTTTTT. The complete variable domain, with remaining parts taken from reference TRBV9 and TRBJ2-2, reads DSGVTQTPKHLITATGQRVTLRCSPRSGDLSVYWYQQSLDQGLQFLIQYYNGEERAKGNILERFSAQQFPDLHSELNLSSLELGDSALYFCASSVAGGSGELFFGEGSRLTVL.

The chain links TRBV28 to TRBJ1-5; D gene uncertain. Germline CDR1 reads MDHEN; CDR2 reads SYDVKM. The CDR3 extends over 15 amino acids. Trimming shortened V by 6 bases and J by 2 bases, and 14 bases separated the two germline ends. This CDR3 is CASSPDGQGNQPQHF. CDR3 nucleotides: TGTGCCAGCAGCCCTGATGGTCAGGGCAATCAGCCCCAGCATTTT.

The chain joins TRBV19 to TRBJ2-2; 9 bases line up with TRBD2. This CDR3 contains 16 residues. Unmatched junction bases numbered 9, after V lost 3 bases and J lost 7 bases. Looked up from germline, CDR1 is LNHDA and CDR2 is SQIVND (reference sequence). This chain's CDR3 is CASSMPSGRFSGELFF. CDR3 coding DNA: TGTGCCAGTAGTATGCCCAGCGGGAGGTTTAGCGGGGAGCTGTTTTTT.